A selection of T cell receptor beta chains follows, all from one sample in a study of T cells in Graves' hyperthyroidism and ophthalmopathy. TCRdb analysed the multiplex PCR reads with MiXCR anew, one entry per CDR3 protein. The sample lists hundreds of thousands of distinct CDR3 sequences, less than 25% seen once, with 34% in the top ten. Sequencing was done on a sample of blood. These receptors all stem from a man aged 25 to 45 with Graves' ophthalmopathy. The CDR3 runs from the conserved cysteine through the conserved F or W. The D gene is left open where the match is weak. Only some rows state a clone size, as once, few, many or a class for expanded clones.

size	J	D	V	DNA	CDR3
NA	TRBJ1-5	NA	TRBV18	TGTGCCAGCTCGAATGGACAGACCAATCAGCCCCAGCATTTT	CASSNGQTNQPQHF
NA	TRBJ2-2	NA	TRBV6-2/TRBV6-3	TGTGCCAGCAGTTATCGGGGAAGACAGAACACCGGGGAGCTGTTTTTT	CASSYRGRQNTGELFF
NA	TRBJ2-3	NA	TRBV9	TGTGCCAGCAGCGTATCGACAGCCCGCACAGATACGCAGTATTTT	CASSVSTARTDTQYF
few	TRBJ2-1	NA	TRBV27	TGTGCCAGCAGTTTCGGTGAGTTCGATGAGCAGTTCTTC	CASSFGEFDEQFF
NA	TRBJ1-1	NA	TRBV12-3/TRBV12-4	TGTGCCAGCAGTTTTCTCTCGACGGGACCGATGAACACTGAAGCTTTCTTT	CASSFLSTGPMNTEAFF
NA	TRBJ1-1	TRBD1	TRBV3-1	TGTGCCAGCAGCAAACAGGGGGGGATCACTGAAGCTTTCTTT	CASSKQGGITEAFF
many	TRBJ2-5	NA	TRBV30	TGTGCCTGGAGTCCCGTCTGGGATACAGAGACCCAGTACTTC	CAWSPVWDTETQYF
few	TRBJ1-5	NA	TRBV3-1	TGTGCCAGCAGCCAAGCCCATCAGCCCCAGCATTTT	CASSQAHQPQHF
NA	TRBJ1-1	NA	TRBV7-9	TGTGCCACACGGGTAAACACTGAAGCTTTCTTT	CATRVNTEAFF
NA	TRBJ2-5	TRBD2	TRBV25-1	TGTGCCAGCAGGGGATTAGCGGGACCCGCCGAGACCCAGTACTTC	CASRGLAGPAETQYF
many	TRBJ2-4	TRBD1	TRBV7-9	TGTGCCAGCAGTAGACAGGGTCGGAACATTCAGTACTTC	CASSRQGRNIQYF
NA	TRBJ1-6	NA	TRBV12-3/TRBV12-4	TGTGCCAGCAGTGGACAGCTCCTTAGCTCCTATAATTCACCCCTCCACTTT	CASSGQLLSSYNSPLHF
NA	TRBJ2-7	NA	TRBV4-1	TGCGCCAGCAGCCAAGATGCGGCCTACGAGCAGTACTTC	CASSQDAAYEQYF
few	TRBJ2-7	TRBD2	TRBV15	TGTGCCACCAGCAGAGATCCAGGACTAGCGGGGCAAGAGCAGTACTTC	CATSRDPGLAGQEQYF
NA	TRBJ1-2	NA	TRBV5-1	TGCGCCAGCAGCTTGGGACTGAACAGAGGCTATGGCTACACCTTC	CASSLGLNRGYGYTF
NA	TRBJ1-2	NA	TRBV28	TGTGCCAGCTGTCTTTCAGGGACGATCTATGGCTACACCTTC	CASCLSGTIYGYTF
few	TRBJ2-7	NA	TRBV20-1	TGCAGTGGAACAGAGAACGGCTACGAGCAGTACTTC	CSGTENGYEQYF
few	TRBJ2-1	NA	TRBV5-1	TGCGCCAGCAGCTTAAACCAGGGAAATGAGCAGTTCTTC	CASSLNQGNEQFF
many	TRBJ1-5	NA	TRBV28	TGTGCCAGCAGCGACGGTAATCAGCCCCAGCATTTT	CASSDGNQPQHF
NA	TRBJ2-7	TRBD1	TRBV11-1	TGTGCCAGCAGCTTAAAGGGACAGGCCTACGAGCAGTACTTC	CASSLKGQAYEQYF
many	TRBJ2-7	TRBD1	TRBV7-2	TGTGCCAGCAGCTTGGGGACAGCTAGCTCCTACGAGCAGTACTTC	CASSLGTASSYEQYF
few	TRBJ2-1	NA	TRBV2	TGTGCCAGCAGGGAGAGGCTAGTCAATGAGCAGTTCTTC	CASRERLVNEQFF
few	TRBJ1-1	TRBD1	TRBV14	TGTGCCAGCAGCCCCGACAGGGGGCGGGACACTGAAGCTTTCTTT	CASSPDRGRDTEAFF
many	TRBJ2-7	NA	TRBV30	TGTGCCTGGAGTCCGGGGTACGAGCAGTACTTC	CAWSPGYEQYF
NA	TRBJ2-7	NA	TRBV7-9	TGTGCCAGCAGCGCCGGACCTCTCTACGAGCAGTACTTC	CASSAGPLYEQYF
NA	TRBJ2-6	TRBD2	TRBV5-6	TGTGCCAGCAGCGGACTAGCGGGAGGGCCCTCTGGGGCCAACGTCCTGACTTTC	CASSGLAGGPSGANVLTF
many	TRBJ2-3	TRBD2	TRBV20-1	TGCAGTGCTAGCACTAGCGGGGCAGATACGCAGTATTTT	CSASTSGADTQYF
NA	TRBJ1-1	NA	TRBV2	TGTGCCAGCAGTCAATCGTTAGGGCGAGAGACTGAAGCTTTCTTT	CASSQSLGRETEAFF
NA	TRBJ2-7	NA	TRBV25-1	TGTGCCAGCAGTGGTCACAGGAGATACTACGAGCAGTACTTC	CASSGHRRYYEQYF
NA	TRBJ2-7	TRBD1	TRBV28	TGTGCCAGCCTCGACCCAGGGGGCCTACACTACGAGCAGTACTTC	CASLDPGGLHYEQYF
once	TRBJ1-5	NA	TRBV7-4	TGTGCCAGCAGTTGCCCCGGTCAGCCCCAGCATTTT	CASSCPGQPQHF
many	TRBJ2-7	TRBD1	TRBV19	TGTGCCAGCAGCTCGGGACAGGGAGGCTACGAGCAGTACTTC	CASSSGQGGYEQYF
many	TRBJ1-2	TRBD1	TRBV6-1	TGTGCCAGCAGTCCCGGACAGGGACCTGGCTACACCTTC	CASSPGQGPGYTF
few	TRBJ2-5	NA	TRBV6-2/TRBV6-3	TGTGCCAGCAGTTACCGTCCGGGACAACCCCAAGAGACCCAGTACTTC	CASSYRPGQPQETQYF
many	TRBJ2-1	TRBD2	TRBV28	TGTGCCAGCAGTCCGGCGAGCGGGAGGGCCGGTAATGAGCAGTTCTTC	CASSPASGRAGNEQFF
NA	TRBJ2-1	NA	TRBV4-1	TGCGCCAGCAGTCCGGAGAGGCAGGGGGGTGAGCAGTTCTTC	CASSPERQGGEQFF
NA	TRBJ2-7	TRBD1	TRBV24-1	TGTGCCACCAGTGACCGGACAGGGGGCTTAGGGTACGAGCAGTACTTC	CATSDRTGGLGYEQYF
NA	TRBJ2-1	TRBD1	TRBV2	TGTGCCAGCAGCTTGCTTGAGACAGGGTACAATGAGCAGTTCTTC	CASSLLETGYNEQFF
many	TRBJ2-5	TRBD2	TRBV11-2	TGTGCCAGCAGCTTAGGTCGACTAGCATTACAAGAGACCCAGTACTTC	CASSLGRLALQETQYF
NA	TRBJ2-7	NA	TRBV16	TGTGCCAGCAGCCAATTAAAAGGCAGGGGCCCCTACGAGCAGTACTTC	CASSQLKGRGPYEQYF
few	TRBJ2-7	NA	TRBV27	TGTGCCAGCAGTTCCTCCGGACGGACTACTGACTACGAGCAGTACTTC	CASSSSGRTTDYEQYF
NA	TRBJ2-1	TRBD2	TRBV4-2	TGTGCCAGCAGCCAAGATCCTGGGACTAGCGGGTCTCCGGGGGACAATGAGCAGTTCTTC	CASSQDPGTSGSPGDNEQFF
few	TRBJ1-6	NA	TRBV7-8	TGTGCCAGCAGTCTTGTGACACGATTAGGATCACCCCTCCACTTT	CASSLVTRLGSPLHF
few	TRBJ1-1	TRBD1	TRBV9	TGTGCCAGCAGCTCCCGCTCCCAGTCCCAGACGGAACAGGGGGGCACTGAAGCTTTCTTT	CASSSRSQSQTEQGGTEAFF
NA	TRBJ1-5	NA	TRBV27	TGTGCCAGAAGTTTTGGGACGAGGGACGCCCAGCATTTT	CARSFGTRDAQHF
few	TRBJ1-5	TRBD1	TRBV30	TGTGCCTGGAGGGGGACAGGGGGCGGTCAGCCCCAGCATTTT	CAWRGTGGGQPQHF
few	TRBJ2-6	NA	TRBV5-8	TGTGCCAGCAGCTTACTTACCGGGGCCAACGTCCTGACTTTC	CASSLLTGANVLTF
many	TRBJ2-3	NA	TRBV5-1	TGCGCCAGCAGCTTGGAGGGCAGGGAGGTGGATACGCAGTATTTT	CASSLEGREVDTQYF
NA	TRBJ1-1	NA	TRBV29-1	TGCAGCGTTGAAGATCCCCGAATACGGGGGACCGAAGCTTTCTTT	CSVEDPRIRGTEAFF
few	TRBJ1-2	TRBD1	TRBV28	TGTGCCAGCAGTTTATCCAGGGGGGAATATGGCTACACCTTC	CASSLSRGEYGYTF
few	TRBJ2-1	TRBD1	TRBV15	TGTGCCACCAGCACTCCGGGACAGGGCCTGAGCTCCTACAATGAGCAGTTCTTC	CATSTPGQGLSSYNEQFF
many	TRBJ2-3	NA	TRBV11-2	TGTGCCAGCAGCTTCAACGTAGATACGCAGTATTTT	CASSFNVDTQYF
few	TRBJ2-2	TRBD2	TRBV2	TGTGCCAGCTTCGCTACTAGCGGGAAGGACCCCGGGGAGCTGTTTTTT	CASFATSGKDPGELFF
NA	TRBJ1-2	NA	TRBV19	TGTGCCAGCCTCAGGGGAAACTATGGCTACACCTTC	CASLRGNYGYTF
once	TRBJ2-7	NA	TRBV11-1	TGTGCCAGCAGCGGACACAATTTCGACGAGCAGTACTTC	CASSGHNFDEQYF
NA	TRBJ1-2	TRBD1	TRBV11-2	TGCGCCAGCAGCCAACCGGGGACAGGGGTCTATGGCTACACCTTC	CASSQPGTGVYGYTF
NA	TRBJ2-3	NA	TRBV5-1	TGCGCCAGCAGCTTGAGCGGCGGGTACGGCACAGATACGCAGTATTTT	CASSLSGGYGTDTQYF
few	TRBJ2-3	NA	TRBV7-2	TGTGCCAGCAGCTTTCCATCCCTAGACAGACCCTACACAGATACGCAGTATTTT	CASSFPSLDRPYTDTQYF
NA	TRBJ2-7	NA	TRBV20-1	TGCAGTGCTAGAGGCGGGACTCTACCCGTAAACGAGCAGTACTTC	CSARGGTLPVNEQYF
NA	TRBJ2-5	TRBD1	TRBV6-2/TRBV6-3	TGTGCCAGCAGACCGGGCGGGACAGGGGGCGAAGAGACCCAGTACTTC	CASRPGGTGGEETQYF